This TCR beta chain was identified in a study of early T cells in non-severe SARS-CoV-2 infection. This clonotype was detected many times. The CDR3 length is 18 residues. The ends lost 2 bases at V and 6 bases at J; junction bases unmatched: 13. CDR1 and CDR2 (germline): SNHLY, FYNNEI. TCRdb re-analysed the 5' RACE reads in MiXCR, keeping a single row per CDR3 protein. The table records tens of thousands of distinct CDR3 sequences, roughly 4.2% of them present only once. The sample taken for sequencing was whole blood. The rearrangement joins TRBV2 to TRBJ2-3; TRBD2 aligns across 11 bases. The TCR sequence derives from an adult who was a healthcare worker with PCR-confirmed SARS-CoV-2 infection or an uninfected control (not recorded which). The CDR3 region has the DNA TGTGCCAGCAGTGAATGGTTGACGGCGGCTAGCGGGGGGGATACGCAGTATTTT. Translation: CASSEWLTAASGGDTQYF. The variable domain in full, with the rest retrieved from reference TRBV2 and TRBJ2-3, is EPEVTQTPSHQVTQMGQEVILRCVPISNHLYFYWYRQILGQKVEFLVSFYNNEISEKSEIFDDQFSVERPDGSNFTLKIRSTKLEDSAMYFCASSEWLTAASGGDTQYFGPGTRLTVL.